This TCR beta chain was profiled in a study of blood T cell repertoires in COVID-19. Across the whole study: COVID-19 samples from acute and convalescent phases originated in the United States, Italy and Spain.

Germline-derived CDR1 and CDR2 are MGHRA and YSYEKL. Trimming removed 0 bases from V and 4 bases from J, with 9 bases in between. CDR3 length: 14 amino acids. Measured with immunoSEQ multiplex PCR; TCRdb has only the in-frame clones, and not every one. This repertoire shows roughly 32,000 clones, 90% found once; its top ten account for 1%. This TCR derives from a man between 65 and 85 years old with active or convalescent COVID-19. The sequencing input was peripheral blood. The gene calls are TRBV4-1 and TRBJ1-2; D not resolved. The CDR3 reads CASSQDLQFYGYTF. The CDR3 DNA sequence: TGCGCCAGCAGCCAAGATCTCCAGTTCTATGGCTACACCTTC.